This section outlines one T cell receptor (beta chain) sequence together with its context. A Seattle source enrolled patients during active infection and followed them longitudinally. Here immunoSEQ multiplex PCR was the method, and the copy in TCRdb shows in-frame clones only, minus some. Of around 270,000 clones in the sample, around 81% were seen once. These data originate in a study of blood T cell repertoires in COVID-19. Study in general: Acute and convalescent COVID-19 specimens originated in the United States, Italy and Spain. PBMCs, B-cell-depleted T cells, or T cells were the source of the cDNA or gDNA that made up the material.

From germline, CDR1 is SGHTA and CDR2 FQGNSA. V lost 5 bases to trimming and J lost 12 bases, with 13 bases between them. This CDR3 has 12 amino acids. What was sequenced was peripheral blood. V usage is TRBV7-2 and J usage is TRBJ1-4; D might be TRBD1 (5 bases). The clonotype comes from a person aged 70 to 85 with COVID-19, enrolled during active disease. CDR3 in amino acids: CASSLQGTELFF. In nucleotides, the CDR3 is TGTGCCAGCAGCCTTCAGGGTACGGAACTGTTTTTT. The full variable domain, completed using reference TRBV7-2 and TRBJ1-4, is GAGVSQSPSNKVTEKGKDVELRCDPISGHTALYWYRQSLGQGLEFLIYFQGNSAPDKSGLPSDRFSAERTGGSVSTLTIQRTQQEDSAVYLCASSLQGTELFFGSGTQLSVL.